The present T cell receptor (beta chain) was sequenced within a study of CD8 T cells in ankylosing spondylitis. Study-wide results and limits: Earlier authors reported some of these motif variants in reactive arthritis synovial fluid and blood.

On this clonotype itself: The antigen remains undetermined.

Looked up from germline, CDR1 is SGHDT and CDR2 is YYEEEE. The CDR3 runs to 15 residues. Trimming left V 4 bases short and J 2 bases short, with 15 bases between. In making TCR beta libraries, quantitative 5'-RACE with molecular barcodes was used. Using its own MiXCR run on the 5' RACE reads, TCRdb lists one record per CDR3 protein. The sample has approximately 190,000 distinct CDR3 sequences; over 10% are singletons. Material for sequencing was blood, either unsorted or a sorted T cell fraction (not recorded which). V is TRBV5-6 and J is TRBJ1-2; maybe TRBD1 (6 bases). The receptor's source is a female donor with ankylosing spondylitis or in good health (not recorded which). CDR3 DNA: TGTGCCAGCAGCCTGAACAGGGTCGTCAACTATGGCTACACCTTC. This translates into CASSLNRVVNYGYTF.